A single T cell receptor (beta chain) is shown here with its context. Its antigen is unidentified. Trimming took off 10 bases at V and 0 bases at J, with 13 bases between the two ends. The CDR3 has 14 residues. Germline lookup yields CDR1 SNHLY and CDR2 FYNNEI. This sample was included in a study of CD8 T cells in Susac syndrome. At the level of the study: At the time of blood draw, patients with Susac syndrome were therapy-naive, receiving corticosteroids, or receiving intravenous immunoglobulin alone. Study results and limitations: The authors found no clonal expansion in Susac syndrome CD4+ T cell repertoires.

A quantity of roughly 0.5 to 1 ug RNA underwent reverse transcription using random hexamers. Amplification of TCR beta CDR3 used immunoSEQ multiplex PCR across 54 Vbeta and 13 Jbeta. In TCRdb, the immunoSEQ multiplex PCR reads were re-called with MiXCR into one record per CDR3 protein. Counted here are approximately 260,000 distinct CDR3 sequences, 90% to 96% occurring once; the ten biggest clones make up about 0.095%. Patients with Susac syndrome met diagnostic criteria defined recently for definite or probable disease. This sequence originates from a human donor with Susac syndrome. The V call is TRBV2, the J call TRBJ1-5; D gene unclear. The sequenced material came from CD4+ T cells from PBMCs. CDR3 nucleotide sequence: TGTGCCACCGGTGACGGAAATAGCAATCAGCCCCAGCATTTT. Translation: CATGDGNSNQPQHF.